These 4 T cell receptor beta chains were all obtained from the same sample, sequenced in a study of cytotoxic CD8 clonotypes in ibrutinib-treated CLL. Generated by immunoSEQ multiplex PCR, the TCRdb table keeps only in-frame clones and is missing some. This table has roughly 200,000 clones, around three quarters appearing once. Sequenced here: PBMCs, sampled after 24 months of ibrutinib treatment. Every receptor here comes from a human donor with chronic lymphocytic leukemia.

The chain has TRBV10-2 and TRBJ2-7; 10 nucleotides line up with TRBD2. Germline V gene lookup returns CDR1 WSHSY and CDR2 SAAADI. The CDR3 runs to 19 residues. The junction had 20 bases not matched to a gene; V was cut back by 4 bases and J by 5 bases. The CDR3 protein is CASSVSLASGRGRSHEQYF. As DNA, the CDR3 is TGCGCCAGCAGTGTTTCCTTGGCCAGCGGGAGGGGTAGGTCCCACGAGCAGTACTTC.

The chain employs TRBV7-6 and TRBJ2-1; the D gene could be TRBD1 or TRBD2 (5 bases each). The germline V gene has CDR1 SGHVS and CDR2 FNYEAQ. The CDR3 runs 19 residues. Trimming took off 5 bases at V and 7 bases at J, with 30 bases between the two ends. The DNA of the CDR3 is TGTGCCAGCAGCGAGGATACCGGTGGTGCGAGGGGCGTAAAGAATGAGCAGTTCTTC. Amino acids: CASSEDTGGARGVKNEQFF. The whole variable domain, filled in from reference TRBV7-6 and TRBJ2-1, reads GAGVSQSPRYKVTKRGQDVALRCDPISGHVSLYWYRQALGQGPEFLTYFNYEAQQDKSGLPNDRFSAERPEGSISTLTIQRTEQRDSAMYRCASSEDTGGARGVKNEQFFGPGTRLTVL.

The chain couples TRBV19 to TRBJ2-5; D is perhaps TRBD1 (6 bases). From germline, CDR1 is LNHDA and CDR2 SQIVND (reference sequence). The CDR3 length is 14 residues. V was pared by 5 bases and J by 1 base, with 11 bases between. CDR3 region: CASSVATGQETQYF. CDR3 nucleotides: TGTGCCAGTAGTGTGGCGACAGGCCAAGAGACCCAGTACTTC. Together with reference TRBV19 and TRBJ2-5, the CDR3 gives the full variable domain: DGGITQSPKYLFRKEGQNVTLSCEQNLNHDAMYWYRQDPGQGLRLIYYSQIVNDFQKGDIAEGYSVSREKKESFPLTVTSAQKNPTAFYLCASSVATGQETQYFGPGTRLLVL.

The rearrangement uses TRBV11-1 and TRBJ2-1; D possibly corresponds to TRBD1 (5 bases). With 3 bases removed from V and 0 bases from J, the gap between germline ends came to 12 bases. The CDR3 runs to 16 residues. The germline V gene has CDR1 SGHAT and CDR2 FQDESV (reference sequence). The CDR3 reads CASSFQGASSYNEQFF. DNA of the CDR3: TGTGCCAGCAGCTTCCAAGGGGCCAGCTCCTACAATGAGCAGTTCTTC.